A single sample is the source of the 18 T cell receptor beta chains below, sequenced in a study of cytotoxic CD8 clonotypes in ibrutinib-treated CLL (dated by TCRdb to 2020 to 2023). Taken with the paper, the label for time point translates to: around 25 months on ibrutinib. The method was the immunoSEQ multiplex PCR assay. In its TCRdb copy, this immuneACCESS table keeps in-frame sequences only and misses some clones. Where compared with another copy, unresolved V genes explain less than half of these, and the others have no known cause. Across this sample there are some 92,000 clones, with roughly three quarters seen only once. Around 23% of the sample rests with the top ten. The sample in question was PBMCs, obtained after 24 months of ibrutinib treatment. The receptor set was obtained from a human donor with chronic lymphocytic leukemia.

This clone was seen only once. Here the CDR3 reads CASSDSGTSGRNEQFF. The CDR3 nucleotides are TGTGCCAGCAGTGACTCCGGGACTAGCGGGAGAAATGAGCAGTTCTTC. V and J are TRBV6-4 and TRBJ2-1; TRBD2 matches 14 bases. Germline CDR1 MRHNA, CDR2 SNTAGT. The ends lost 0 bases at V and 7 bases at J; junction bases unmatched: 2. The CDR3 spans 16 residues.

V usage is TRBV4-2 and J usage is TRBJ1-2; D gene ambiguous. V lost 3 bases to trimming and J lost 2 bases, with 10 bases between them. Germline V gene data show CDR1 as LGHNA and CDR2 as YNFKEQ. CDR3 length equals 14 residues. The CDR3 region has the DNA TGTGCCAGCAGCCAGCCCGGTGCCAACTATGGCTACACCTTC. It codes for CASSQPGANYGYTF.

This clone has just a few counts. This rearrangement joins TRBV28 to TRBJ1-1, with TRBD1 identical over 8 bases. V shed 4 bases, J shed 0 bases, and the junction held 10 bases outside the gene matches. Germline CDR1 and CDR2: MDHEN and SYDVKM. The CDR3 is 17 residues long. CDR3 in DNA: TGTGCCAGCAGTTCAGGGGGCAGGACTTTTATGAACACTGAAGCTTTCTTT. Translating it yields CASSSGGRTFMNTEAFF.

The V and J genes are TRBV9 and TRBJ2-3; D is undetermined. The CDR3 is made up of 14 amino acids. Trimming removed 4 bases from V and 8 bases from J, with 17 bases in between. From germline, CDR1 is SGDLS and CDR2 YYNGEE. The CDR3 sequence: CASSTRPQDGTQYF. The CDR3 region has the DNA TGTGCCAGCAGCACCAGGCCCCAGGATGGTACGCAGTATTTT.

The V gene is TRBV7-2, the J gene TRBJ2-7, with 11 bases that match TRBD1. The CDR3 has 16 residues. V shed 1 base and J 3 bases; nucleotides not matched to a gene: 5. CDR1 and CDR2 (germline): SGHTA, FQGNSA. The CDR3 sequence is CASSLGSGTGGYEQYF. CDR3 DNA: TGTGCCAGCAGCTTAGGATCAGGGACAGGGGGCTACGAGCAGTACTTC.

This chain links TRBV29-1 with TRBJ1-1, with D possibly matching TRBD1 (6 bases). V was shortened by 4 bases and J by 2 bases, with 8 bases between the two germline ends. The CDR3 loop spans 12 amino acids. Germline V gene data show CDR1 as SQVTM and CDR2 as ANQGSEA. This CDR3 reads CSVGQDNTEAFF. The DNA of the CDR3 is TGCAGCGTTGGACAGGACAACACTGAAGCTTTCTTT.

The chain joins TRBV19 to TRBJ2-1; 10 bases are shared with TRBD2. CDR1 and CDR2 from the germline V gene are LNHDA and SQIVND (reference sequence). The CDR3 spans 15 residues. With V trimmed by 1 base and J by 6 bases, 3 bases remained unmatched. CDR3 sequence (DNA): TGTGCCAGTAGTATAGGGGCTAGCGGGAGCAATGAGCAGTTCTTC. This codes for CASSIGASGSNEQFF.

V usage is TRBV6-6 and J usage is TRBJ2-7; 7 bases are a match to TRBD2. The CDR3 contains 13 residues. J was trimmed by 4 bases and V by 6 bases; bases with no gene match: 6. Looked up from germline, CDR1 is MNHNY and CDR2 is SVGAGI (reference sequence). The CDR3 DNA sequence: TGTGCCAGCAGCTGGGGAGGGATTTACGAGCAGTACTTC. It specifies CASSWGGIYEQYF.

With respect to this clone: Other DNA sequences in the same sample also yield this CDR3. The rearrangement uses TRBV10-3 and TRBJ1-5, with D perhaps matching TRBD1 (5 bases). CDR3 length: 14 amino acids. The V end was cut by 6 bases, the J end by 3 bases, with 12 bases between. CDR1 ENHRY and CDR2 SYGVKD come from the germline V gene. CDR3 region: CAISDGGFNQPQHF. The CDR3 DNA sequence: TGTGCCATCAGCGACGGGGGGTTCAATCAGCCCCAGCATTTT.

The chain recombines TRBV7-3 with TRBJ2-3, with 9 bases aligning to TRBD2. J gave up 2 bases and V 5 bases, and 2 bases lay outside the gene matches. Looked up from germline, CDR1 is SGHTA and CDR2 is FQGTGA. The CDR3 sequence is 14 residues long. The CDR3 DNA sequence: TGTGCCAGCAGCCCGGGACTAGCCACAGATACGCAGTATTTT. This sequence encodes CASSPGLATDTQYF.

The chain carries TRBV18 and TRBJ1-4; no definite D call. Germline V CDR1 and CDR2: KGHSH, LQKENI. V lost 6 bases to trimming and J lost 7 bases, with 12 bases between them. CDR3 length: 13 residues. The DNA of the CDR3 is TGTGCCAGCTCTCGGGAGGGCGCTGAAAAACTGTTTTTT. Protein: CASSREGAEKLFF.

The rearrangement joins TRBV13 to TRBJ1-5; perhaps TRBD1 as D (5 bases). This CDR3 contains 16 residues. The germline CDR1 and CDR2 sequences are PRHDT and FYEKMQ (reference sequence). V was shortened by 2 bases and J by 7 bases, with 18 bases between the two germline ends. CDR3 protein: CASSLRGQGSLQPQHF. In DNA, the CDR3 is TGTGCCAGCAGCTTACGGGGCCAAGGGTCCCTACAGCCCCAGCATTTT.

The genes are TRBV19 and TRBJ1-5; D not certain. The V gene's germline CDR1 is LNHDA and CDR2 SQIVND (reference sequence). V was pared by 5 bases and J by 2 bases, with 13 bases between. The CDR3 totals 15 residues. The CDR3 is CASSPASRGNQPQHF. CDR3 DNA sequence: TGTGCCAGTAGTCCGGCTAGTCGTGGCAATCAGCCCCAGCATTTT.

The CDR3 DNA follows: TGTGCCAGCAGCTCCGGTGGAGATACGCAGTATTTT. Protein sequence: CASSSGGDTQYF. The J gene is TRBJ2-3, the V gene TRBV11-2, with unresolved D. The CDR3 is made up of 12 amino acids. CDR1 and CDR2 (germline): SGHAT, FQNNGV. Trimming stripped 4 bases from V and 5 bases from J, with 7 bases between. Variable domain in full (rest from reference TRBV11-2 and TRBJ2-3): EAGVAQSPRYKIIEKRQSVAFWCNPISGHATLYWYQQILGQGPKLLIQFQNNGVVDDSQLPKDRFSAERLKGVDSTLKIQPAKLEDSAVYLCASSSGGDTQYFGPGTRLTVL.

The V gene is TRBV19, the J gene TRBJ2-2; 10 bases match TRBD2. The germline CDR1 and CDR2 sequences are LNHDA and SQIVND (reference sequence). Unmatched junction bases numbered 8, after V lost 3 bases and J lost 7 bases. The CDR3 length is 16 residues. CDR3 region: CASSIRSSGRDGELFF. DNA for the CDR3: TGTGCCAGTAGTATTCGGTCTAGCGGGAGAGACGGGGAGCTGTTTTTT.

The genes are TRBV7-6 and TRBJ1-2, with D possibly matching TRBD1 (6 bases). CDR1 SGHVS and CDR2 FNYEAQ come from the germline V gene. This CDR3 comprises 13 residues. V was cut by 5 bases and J by 3 bases, with 10 bases left in between. The CDR3 sequence is CASSEGHDYGYTF. CDR3 nucleotide sequence: TGTGCCAGCAGCGAGGGACATGACTATGGCTACACCTTC.

Ten or more counts support this clone. The chain is built from TRBV28 and TRBJ2-6, with D unclear. There are 14 residues in the CDR3. With 5 bases removed from V and 0 bases from J, the gap between germline ends came to 5 bases. CDR1 MDHEN and CDR2 SYDVKM come from the germline V gene. CDR3 sequence (DNA): TGTGCCAGCAGTGGGGTCTCTGGGGCCAACGTCCTGACTTTC. This encodes CASSGVSGANVLTF.

This chain connects TRBV5-6 to TRBJ1-3; maybe TRBD1 (6 bases). The CDR3 runs to 17 residues. Germline assignment: CDR1 SGHDT and CDR2 YYEEEE. Deletions cut 0 bases from V and 2 bases from J, with 15 bases between. The CDR3, as DNA: TGTGCCAGCAGCTTGGTTACAGGGTACGCTCCTGGAAACACCATATATTTT. It is translated as CASSLVTGYAPGNTIYF.